The 20 T cell receptor beta chains in this list originate from one sample, sequenced in a study of blood T cell repertoires in COVID-19. Clones were sequenced by immunoSEQ multiplex PCR, and TCRdb holds only the in-frame ones, with some missing. The table has approximately 51,000 clones, about 90% seen once. Sequenced material: peripheral blood. These receptors all come from a man in his 70s with active COVID-19.

The genes are TRBV19 and TRBJ2-2; 8 positions agree with TRBD1. Germline CDR1 LNHDA, CDR2 SQIVND (reference sequence). The trim removed 4 bases at V and 6 bases at J, leaving 13 bases unmatched. This CDR3 is 17 amino acids long. The CDR3 loop reads CASSRSSGQGSSGELFF. The CDR3 nucleotides are TGTGCCAGTAGTAGATCGTCAGGACAGGGATCTTCCGGGGAGCTGTTTTTT.

The chain combines TRBV15 with TRBJ1-1; no reliable D call. This CDR3 region has 12 residues. V was cut by 1 base and J by 5 bases, with 5 bases left in between. CDR1 is LNHNV and CDR2 is YYDKDF in the germline V gene (reference sequence). CDR3 DNA sequence: TGTGCCACCAGCAGAGCTGAGACTGAAGCTTTCTTT. This encodes CATSRAETEAFF. The whole variable domain, remainder taken from reference TRBV15 and TRBJ1-1, is DAMVIQNPRYQVTQFGKPVTLSCSQTLNHNVMYWYQQKSSQAPKLLFHYYDKDFNNEADTPDNFQSRRPNTSFCFLDIRSPGLGDTAMYLCATSRAETEAFFGQGTRLTVV.

This rearrangement joins TRBV18 to TRBJ2-1, with TRBD2 matching over 11 bases. Germline loops: CDR1 KGHSH, CDR2 LQKENI. The CDR3 is 16 amino acids. Trimming took 0 bases from V and 4 from J; bases not matched to a gene: 2. CDR3 DNA: TGTGCCAGCTCACCACCGGCTAGCGGGGGGTACAATGAGCAGTTCTTC. Translation: CASSPPASGGYNEQFF.

This clone was recorded a few times. The chain is built from TRBV7-8 and TRBJ2-1, with a tentative D call TRBD1 (5 bases). CDR3 length equals 17 residues. Trimming stripped 2 bases from V and 9 bases from J, with 23 bases between. Germline assignment: CDR1 SGHVS and CDR2 FQNEAQ. The CDR3 here is CASSLPYRFSPVSEQFF. In DNA, the CDR3 is TGTGCCAGCAGCTTACCTTACAGGTTTAGTCCGGTCAGTGAGCAGTTCTTC. Drawing the rest from reference TRBV7-8 and TRBJ2-1, the complete variable domain is GAGVSQSPRYKVAKRGQDVALRCDPISGHVSLFWYQQALGQGPEFLTYFQNEAQLDKSGLPSDRFFAERPEGSVSTLKIQRTQQEDSAVYLCASSLPYRFSPVSEQFFGPGTRLTVL.

The chain has TRBV7-2 and TRBJ2-7; D is unresolved. The CDR3 contains 14 residues. Germline values: CDR1 SGHTA, CDR2 FQGNSA. The germline V and J ends were trimmed by 2 bases and 0 bases, with 8 bases remaining between them. CDR3 DNA sequence: TGTGCCAGCAGCTTATACGGGTTCTCCTACGAGCAGTACTTC. Translating it yields CASSLYGFSYEQYF.

DNA of the CDR3: TGTGCCAGCAGCTTTGGGGGGGAACTAGGCACTGAAGCTTTCTTT. It yields the protein CASSFGGELGTEAFF. The chain uses TRBV7-2 and TRBJ1-1, with D possibly matching TRBD1 (5 bases). The CDR3 spans 15 residues. The V end was cut by 3 bases, the J end by 4 bases, with 15 bases between. Germline assignment: CDR1 SGHTA and CDR2 FQGNSA.

The gene calls are TRBV10-2 and TRBJ2-1; TRBD1 matches 11 bases. Germline V CDR1 and CDR2: WSHSY, SAAADI. There are 15 residues in the CDR3. The V and J ends lost 4 bases and 2 bases, in that order; junction bases with no gene match: 1. For the CDR3, the DNA is TGCGCCAGCAGTGTGGACAGGGGGCCCTACAATGAGCAGTTCTTC. Encoded protein: CASSVDRGPYNEQFF.

The chain combines TRBV25-1 with TRBJ2-7; D gene uncertain. Germline loops: CDR1 MGHDK, CDR2 SYGVNS. V lost 8 bases and J 5 bases, leaving 10 bases between the germline ends. The CDR3 is made up of 11 amino acids. CDR3 protein: CASSNSNEQYF. CDR3 bases: TGTGCCAGCTCTAACAGTAACGAGCAGTACTTC.

The chain combines TRBV19 with TRBJ2-1; 7 bases are a match to TRBD1. V lost 2 bases, J lost 8 bases, and 3 bases stayed unmatched. CDR3 length: 13 amino acids. CDR1 and CDR2 (germline): LNHDA, SQIVND (reference sequence). The CDR3 DNA follows: TGTGCCAGTAGTATAAACAGGGGTGATGAGCAGTTCTTC. As protein: CASSINRGDEQFF.

CDR3 sequence: CASSTLQDRWSPLHF. CDR3 nucleotides: TGTGCCAGCAGCACTTTACAGGACAGGTGGTCACCCCTCCACTTT. This chain connects TRBV28 to TRBJ1-6, with 7 positions matching TRBD1. The CDR3 loop spans 15 amino acids. After removal of 6 bases from V and 10 bases from J, the junction contained 12 bases not matched to a gene. From germline, CDR1 is MDHEN and CDR2 SYDVKM.

The chain recombines TRBV5-1 with TRBJ1-4, with no clear D. The germline gives CDR1 SGHRS, CDR2 YFSETQ. V was trimmed by 6 bases and J by 4 bases, leaving 13 bases between them. The CDR3 has 14 amino acids. The CDR3 DNA reads TGCGCCAGCACCCCCTCGGGGAATAATGAAAAACTGTTTTTT. It translates to CASTPSGNNEKLFF.

The V gene is TRBV5-1, the J gene TRBJ2-1; D gene ambiguous. Germline CDR1 reads SGHRS; CDR2 reads YFSETQ. The V end lost 0 bases, the J end lost 4 bases, and 5 bases lay between the germline ends. This CDR3 spans 13 amino acids. The CDR3 DNA sequence: TGCGCCAGCAGCTTGGGTCAGTACAATGAGCAGTTCTTC. It specifies CASSLGQYNEQFF.

The chain carries TRBV6-6 and TRBJ2-1; 12 positions match TRBD2. J gave up 6 bases and V 7 bases, and 7 bases lay outside the gene matches. From germline, CDR1 is MNHNY and CDR2 SVGAGI (reference sequence). The CDR3 extends over 15 amino acids. The CDR3 DNA follows: TGTGCCAGCACCTTAACTAGCGGGGGGTCCAATGAGCAGTTCTTC. Protein: CASTLTSGGSNEQFF.

In its sample, this clone was seen a few times. This sequence joins TRBV20-1 and TRBJ2-2; 10 bases are shared with TRBD2. The CDR3 loop spans 18 amino acids. Looked up from germline, CDR1 is DFQATT and CDR2 is SNEGSKA (reference sequence). Trimming at V came to 3 bases and at J to 0 bases, leaving 10 bases not matched to a gene. CDR3 sequence reads: CSASGRLAGVPNTGELFF. Here the CDR3 DNA reads TGCAGTGCTAGTGGGAGGCTAGCGGGGGTCCCGAACACCGGGGAGCTGTTTTTT.

The chain has TRBV7-2 and TRBJ2-5; 8 bases line up with TRBD2. Germline V lookup: CDR1 SGHTA, CDR2 FQGNSA. With V trimmed by 2 bases and J by 9 bases, 11 bases remained unmatched. The length of the CDR3 is 15 residues. CDR3 region: CASSLMASGHRAQYF. The CDR3 DNA reads TGTGCCAGCAGCTTAATGGCTAGCGGGCACCGGGCCCAGTACTTC.

The rearrangement links TRBV27 to TRBJ1-1; TRBD1 matches 11 bases. Unmatched junction bases numbered 6, after V lost 6 bases and J lost 6 bases. The CDR3 has 14 amino acids. Germline CDR1 and CDR2: MNHEY and SMNVEV (reference sequence). The DNA of the CDR3 is TGTGCCAGCAGCTTCCGGGACAGGGGGGCTGAAGCTTTCTTT. Protein sequence: CASSFRDRGAEAFF.

This clone showed up just a few times. V usage is TRBV12-3 or TRBV12-4 and J usage is TRBJ2-7; D might be TRBD1 (6 bases). V gave up 4 bases and J gave up 3 bases, with 7 bases separating them. The CDR3 contains 12 residues. CDR3 sequence reads: CASSSQGYEQYF. Written as DNA, the CDR3 is TGTGCCAGCAGTTCACAGGGCTACGAGCAGTACTTC.

CDR3 nucleotides: TGTGCCAGCAGACAGGGGAGAGAAAAACTGTTTTTT. This gives the protein CASRQGREKLFF. The rearrangement joins TRBV3-1 (or the pseudogene TRBV3-2) to TRBJ1-4, with 7 bases that match TRBD1. The CDR3 sequence is 12 residues long. CDR1 is LGHDT, CDR2 YNNKEL, per germline (reference sequence). V dropped 6 bases and J dropped 8; count of bases not matched to a gene: 3.

This rearrangement joins TRBV2 to TRBJ2-1, with 8 bases matching TRBD2. V gave up 3 bases and J gave up 5 bases; unmatched junction bases: 12. CDR1 is SNHLY, CDR2 FYNNEI, per germline. The CDR3 is 17 amino acids. The CDR3 loop is CASSEPPNGGDDNEQFF. CDR3 DNA sequence: TGTGCCAGCAGTGAGCCCCCCAACGGGGGGGACGACAATGAGCAGTTCTTC.

In this sample, this clone turned up once. The chain couples TRBV11-2 to TRBJ1-1; D is ambiguous. From germline, CDR1 is SGHAT and CDR2 FQNNGV. The CDR3 is 15 residues long. V was cut by 2 bases and J by 0 bases, with 10 bases left in between. The DNA of the CDR3 is TGTGCCAGCAGCTTACTAGGAGGGTTGAACACTGAAGCTTTCTTT. Translating gives CASSLLGGLNTEAFF.